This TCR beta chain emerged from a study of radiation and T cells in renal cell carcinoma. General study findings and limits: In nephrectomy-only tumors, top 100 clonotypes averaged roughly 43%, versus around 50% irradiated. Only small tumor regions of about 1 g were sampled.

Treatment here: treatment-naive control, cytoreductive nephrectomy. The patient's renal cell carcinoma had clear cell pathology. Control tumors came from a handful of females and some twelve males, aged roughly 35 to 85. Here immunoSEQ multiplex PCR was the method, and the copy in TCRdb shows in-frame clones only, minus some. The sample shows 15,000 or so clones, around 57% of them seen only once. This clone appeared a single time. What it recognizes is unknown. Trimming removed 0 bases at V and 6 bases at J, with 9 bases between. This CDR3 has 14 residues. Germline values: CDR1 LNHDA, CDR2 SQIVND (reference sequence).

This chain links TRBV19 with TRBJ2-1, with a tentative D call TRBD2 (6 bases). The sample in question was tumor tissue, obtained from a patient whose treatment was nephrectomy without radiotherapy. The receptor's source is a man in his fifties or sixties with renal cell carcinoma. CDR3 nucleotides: TGTGCCAGTAGTATAGACCACGGGGGCAATGAGCAGTTCTTC. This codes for CASSIDHGGNEQFF.